This is a list of T cell receptor beta chains from one sample in a study of blood T cell repertoires in COVID-19. Generated by immunoSEQ multiplex PCR, the TCRdb table keeps only in-frame clones and is missing some. The sample shows around 250,000 clones, about 90% of them seen only once. Sequencing was performed on PBMCs or T cells enriched from blood (not recorded which). The receptors derive from a human donor in a cohort exposed to, infected with or recovered from COVID-19 (not recorded which). The donor label of this sample is uncertain. Both conserved end residues are part of each CDR3. Fields, in order: V gene, CDR3 length, CDR3 protein.

v_gene: TRBV18
len: 15
CDR3aa: CASSVRDRNFSPLHF

v_gene: TRBV7-2
len: 13
CDR3aa: CASSFQGNYGYTF

v_gene: TRBV19
len: 14
CDR3aa: CASRGGTPQYGYTF

v_gene: TRBV27
len: 14
CDR3aa: CASSLGTGGSGYTF

v_gene: TRBV24-1
len: 17
CDR3aa: CATSDHAGTGNTGELFF

v_gene: TRBV24-1
len: 14
CDR3aa: CATSDWRQGVEQFF

v_gene: TRBV19
len: 12
CDR3aa: CASSAGSDEQYF

v_gene: TRBV12-3/TRBV12-4
len: 11
CDR3aa: CASSLYNEQFF

v_gene: TRBV13
len: 16
CDR3aa: CASSLAGTDLNTEAFF

v_gene: TRBV4-1
len: 14
CDR3aa: CASSQSRGFSEAFF

v_gene: TRBV19
len: 14
CDR3aa: CASTGRGYNSPLHF

v_gene: TRBV5-5
len: 15
CDR3aa: CASSRFGRTEGEQFF

v_gene: TRBV11-3
len: 15
CDR3aa: CASSPSGGSTDTQYF

v_gene: TRBV3-1/TRBV3-2
len: 15
CDR3aa: CASSGTYAGGTEAFF

v_gene: TRBV29-1
len: 13
CDR3aa: CSVEVGKEAEAFF

v_gene: TRBV27
len: 14
CDR3aa: CASSLGGGTDTQYF

v_gene: TRBV7-9
len: 15
CDR3aa: CASSPSLGQGETQYF

v_gene: TRBV29-1
len: 14
CDR3aa: CSVSPGGVTDTQYF

v_gene: TRBV13
len: 12
CDR3aa: CASSLDGHTQYF

v_gene: TRBV6-5
len: 14
CDR3aa: CASSYNPSSDTQYF

v_gene: TRBV6-5
len: 11
CDR3aa: CATGTAYEQYF

v_gene: TRBV6-4
len: 14
CDR3aa: CASSTQTGGYEQYF

v_gene: TRBV9
len: 18
CDR3aa: CASSVSPLRQGRTDTQYF

v_gene: TRBV9
len: 15
CDR3aa: CASSVTGGPSYEQYF

v_gene: TRBV27
len: 15
CDR3aa: CASSSRGTGPYEQYF

v_gene: TRBV10-2
len: 15
CDR3aa: CASSVDRYSGNTIYF

v_gene: TRBV20-1
len: 10
CDR3aa: CSAKPLPGTF

v_gene: TRBV19
len: 12
CDR3aa: CANSGVGGELFF

v_gene: TRBV18
len: 14
CDR3aa: CASSPRPREAEAFF

v_gene: TRBV4-2
len: 15
CDR3aa: CASSLRLDTNYGYTF

v_gene: TRBV27
len: 13
CDR3aa: CASSSGQGYGYTF

v_gene: TRBV5-1
len: 14
CDR3aa: CASRIPGQGPEAFF

v_gene: TRBV28
len: 16
CDR3aa: CASSFRIYRGNTEAFF

v_gene: TRBV7-2
len: 13
CDR3aa: CASSPQRLSEQYF

v_gene: TRBV6-6
len: 13
CDR3aa: CASRNSGNTEAFF